The 19 T cell receptor beta chains presented below share a single source sample, sequenced in a study of T cells in Graves' hyperthyroidism and ophthalmopathy. Researchers amplified the TCR beta CDR3 regions from RNA transcripts. TCR CDR3 regions were first amplified by RT-PCR with HTBI primers. Using its own MiXCR run on the multiplex PCR reads, TCRdb lists one record per CDR3 protein. The repertoire holds about 130,000 distinct CDR3 sequences, with over 20% as singletons. Input material: blood. These receptor sequences come from a woman between 45 and 65 years old with Graves' hyperthyroidism that later progressed to Graves' ophthalmopathy.

This clonotype was seen many times. The V gene is TRBV3-1, the J gene TRBJ2-1; 8 bases map to TRBD2. The CDR3 has 14 amino acids. Germline CDR1 is LGHDT and CDR2 is YNNKEL (reference sequence). V dropped 4 bases and J dropped 6; count of bases not matched to a gene: 5. The CDR3 region is CASSPGLARNEQFF. The DNA of the CDR3 is TGTGCCAGCAGCCCCGGACTAGCTCGCAATGAGCAGTTCTTC.

The chain carries TRBV28 and TRBJ2-5, with TRBD2 matching over 8 bases. Trimming cost V 4 bases and J 0 bases; bases outside gene matches: 10. The CDR3 sequence is 17 residues long. Germline V gives CDR1 MDHEN, CDR2 SYDVKM. Here the CDR3 DNA reads TGTGCCAGCAGTTCCCGAACTAGCGGTTGGTACCAAGAGACCCAGTACTTC. It specifies CASSSRTSGWYQETQYF.

This clonotype has ten or more counts. The chain combines TRBV12-3 or TRBV12-4 with TRBJ2-1, with 12 bases identical to TRBD2. The CDR3 extends over 16 amino acids. With V trimmed by 2 bases and J by 9 bases, 8 bases remained unmatched. CDR3: CASSLRTSGKYGEQFF. CDR3 DNA sequence: TGTGCCAGCAGTTTAAGGACTAGCGGGAAATACGGTGAGCAGTTCTTC.

This clonotype was detected many times. V and J are TRBV11-2 and TRBJ2-3; D might be TRBD1 (6 bases). Trimming took off 2 bases at V and 6 bases at J, with 15 bases between the two ends. Germline CDR1 SGHAT, CDR2 FQNNGV. The CDR3 covers 15 residues. The CDR3: CASSLSPGAGDTQYF. The DNA of the CDR3 is TGTGCCAGCAGCTTATCCCCAGGGGCAGGGGATACGCAGTATTTT.

This chain's CDR3 is CASSQVPGRATDTQYF. In DNA form, the CDR3 reads TGCGCCAGCAGCCAAGTACCCGGGAGGGCCACAGATACGCAGTATTTT. The chain is built from TRBV4-1 and TRBJ2-3; 8 bases align to TRBD2. This CDR3 contains 16 residues. J lost 2 bases, V lost 1 base, and 5 bases had no gene match. Looked up from germline, CDR1 is MGHRA and CDR2 is YSYEKL.

The genes are TRBV5-6 and TRBJ2-1, with 10 positions matching TRBD2. The germline V gene encodes CDR1 SGHDT and CDR2 YYEEEE. Unmatched junction bases numbered 13, after V lost 1 base and J lost 6 bases. The CDR3 loop spans 18 amino acids. The CDR3 coding sequence is TGTGCCAGCAGCTTGCGGTCTAGCGGGAGAGGTCTTGGCAATGAGCAGTTCTTC. It yields the protein CASSLRSSGRGLGNEQFF.

V is TRBV6-2 or TRBV6-3 and J is TRBJ1-1, with D hard to call. Germline CDR1 reads MNHEY; CDR2 reads SVGEGT. This CDR3 has 12 amino acids. V lost 7 bases to trimming and J lost 5 bases, with 11 bases between them. In DNA, the CDR3 is TGTGCCAGCACGACGGCCAGGACTGAAGCTTTCTTT. This gives the protein CASTTARTEAFF.

This clonotype was counted many times. The chain is built from TRBV5-5 and TRBJ1-5; 10 bases are a match to TRBD1. With 6 bases clipped from V and 4 bases from J, the junction kept 7 bases outside the gene matches. Germline V CDR1 and CDR2: SGHKS, YYEKEE (reference sequence). This CDR3 has 15 amino acids. The CDR3 here is CASTSTGGWNQPQHF. The CDR3 DNA reads TGTGCCAGCACCTCGACAGGGGGCTGGAATCAGCCCCAGCATTTT.

This clonotype was detected many times. The V gene is TRBV20-1, the J gene TRBJ1-4, with 9 bases that match TRBD1. The CDR3 runs 13 residues. Trimming removed 3 bases from V and 6 bases from J; junction bases left unmatched: 2. CDR1 is DFQATT and CDR2 is SNEGSKA in the germline V gene (reference sequence). This chain's CDR3 is CSASGDRDEKLFF. DNA for the CDR3: TGCAGTGCTAGTGGGGACAGGGATGAAAAACTGTTTTTT.

Concerning this clonotype itself: With a much larger clone just one base away, this may be a read error. The V call is TRBV11-2, the J call TRBJ2-7; 10 nucleotides line up with TRBD1. This CDR3 contains 16 residues. J gave up 1 base and V 5 bases, and 8 bases lay outside the gene matches. CDR1 and CDR2 (germline): SGHAT, FQNNGV. CDR3 nucleotides: TGTGCCAGCAGCCCAGAGACAGGGGGCTTGTCCTACGAGCAGTACTTC. Translation: CASSPETGGLSYEQYF.

J is TRBJ2-3 and V is TRBV2; TRBD1 matches 8 bases. Trimming cost V 4 bases and J 0 bases; bases outside gene matches: 3. Looked up from germline, CDR1 is SNHLY and CDR2 is FYNNEI. CDR3 length: 15 amino acids. The CDR3 sequence: CASSAGGASTDTQYF. CDR3 coding DNA: TGTGCCAGCAGTGCAGGGGGCGCGAGCACAGATACGCAGTATTTT.

This clonotype was recorded many times. V is TRBV29-1 and J is TRBJ1-1; 9 bases line up with TRBD1. The J segment lost 10 bases and the V segment lost 6 bases, leaving 9 bases of the junction unmatched. In germline, CDR1 is SQVTM, CDR2 ANQGSEA. The CDR3 has 12 amino acids. DNA of the CDR3: TGCAGCGTCCGGGGACAGGGCGACATAGCTTTCTTT. Its translation is CSVRGQGDIAFF.

Only a few counts were recorded for this clonotype. The CDR3 reads CASRDQGQAGSGANVLTF. CDR3 bases: TGTGCCAGCAGGGACCAGGGACAAGCGGGCTCTGGGGCCAACGTCCTGACTTTC. The V and J genes are TRBV28 and TRBJ2-6, with D perhaps given as TRBD1 or TRBD2 (6 bases each). The CDR3 consists of 18 residues. The V gene's germline CDR1 is MDHEN and CDR2 SYDVKM. V was clipped by 6 bases and J by 0 bases, with 18 bases between them.

This clonotype was recorded a few times. This chain joins TRBV7-9 and TRBJ1-1; D might be TRBD1 (5 bases). The V and J ends lost 5 bases and 1 base respectively, with 11 bases between them. Germline V gene sequence: CDR1 SEHNR, CDR2 FQNEAQ (reference sequence). The length of the CDR3 is 14 residues. The DNA of the CDR3 is TGTGCCAGCAGCGGGGGACGGAGGAACACTGAAGCTTTCTTT. Residues: CASSGGRRNTEAFF.

The V call is TRBV20-1, the J call TRBJ1-6; TRBD1 matches at 7 bases. Germline values: CDR1 DFQATT, CDR2 SNEGSKA (reference sequence). CDR3 size: 16 residues. V trimming: 0 bases; J trimming: 8 bases; junction bases outside the gene matches: 10. In DNA, the CDR3 is TGCAGTGCTAGAGAAACAGGGGACAACTACCATTCACCCCTCCACTTT. Residues: CSARETGDNYHSPLHF.

This rearrangement joins TRBV7-6 to TRBJ1-3, with a possible D match to TRBD1 (5 bases). The CDR3 contains 15 residues. Germline CDR1 is SGHVS and CDR2 is FNYEAQ. Trimming cost V 2 bases and J 7 bases, with 15 bases left between them. CDR3 in DNA: TGTGCCAGCAGCTTATCCCAGGGAGTAGGGAACACCATATATTTT. This translates into CASSLSQGVGNTIYF.

This clonotype was observed many times. V and J are TRBV7-9 and TRBJ2-1; no firm D call. Germline CDR1 and CDR2: SEHNR and FQNEAQ (reference sequence). This CDR3 contains 14 residues. V lost 1 base and J lost 8, with 12 bases in between. CDR3 nucleotides: TGTGCCAGCAGCTTAGATCTGGGGTATGATGAGCAGTTCTTC. It is translated as CASSLDLGYDEQFF. Together with reference TRBV7-9 and TRBJ2-1, the CDR3 gives the full variable domain: DTGVSQNPRHKITKRGQNVTFRCDPISEHNRLYWYRQTLGQGPEFLTYFQNEAQLEKSRLLSDRFSAERPKGSFSTLEIQRTEQGDSAMYLCASSLDLGYDEQFFGPGTRLTVL.

This chain uses TRBV11-2 with TRBJ1-4, with D tentatively TRBD1 (5 bases). This CDR3 has 15 residues. From germline, CDR1 is SGHAT and CDR2 FQNNGV. V was trimmed by 9 bases and J by 2 bases, leaving 16 bases between them. The CDR3, as DNA: TGTGCCAGTAGTGATCGGGGCGCGACTAATGAAAAACTGTTTTTT. As protein: CASSDRGATNEKLFF.

This clonotype was observed many times. This chain's CDR3 is CASSPGEWKNTEAFF. The CDR3 region has the DNA TGCGCCAGCAGCCCCGGGGAATGGAAGAACACTGAAGCTTTCTTT. The V gene is TRBV5-1, the J gene TRBJ1-1, with unresolved D. V dropped 4 bases and J dropped 1 base, with 14 bases sitting between them. Per the germline V gene, CDR1 is SGHRS and CDR2 is YFSETQ. CDR3 length: 15 residues.